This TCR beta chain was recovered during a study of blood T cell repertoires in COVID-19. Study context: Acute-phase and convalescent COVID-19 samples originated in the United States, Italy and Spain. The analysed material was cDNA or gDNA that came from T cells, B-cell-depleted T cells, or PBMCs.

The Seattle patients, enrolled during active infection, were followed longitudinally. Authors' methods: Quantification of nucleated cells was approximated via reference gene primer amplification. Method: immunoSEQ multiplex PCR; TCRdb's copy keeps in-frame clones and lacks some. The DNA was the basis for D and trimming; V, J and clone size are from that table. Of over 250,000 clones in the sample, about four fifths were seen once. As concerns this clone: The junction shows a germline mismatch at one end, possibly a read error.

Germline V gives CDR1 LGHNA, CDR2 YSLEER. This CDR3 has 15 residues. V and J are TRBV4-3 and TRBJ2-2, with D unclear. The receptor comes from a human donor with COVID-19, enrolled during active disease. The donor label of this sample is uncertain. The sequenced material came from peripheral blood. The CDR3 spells CVSSRYGGVTGELFF. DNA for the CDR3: TGCGTCAGCAGCCGCTACGGCGGCGTCACCGGGGAGCTGTTTTTT.